The entry below describes one T cell receptor beta chain. A 5'RACE reaction primed in the constant segment made cDNA libraries of TCR alpha and TCR beta, and these carried sample barcodes and UMIs. TCRdb called the 5' RACE reads again in MiXCR, with one record for every CDR3 protein. Among 350,000 to 450,000 distinct CDR3 sequences listed, around 28% were seen once. The record originates from a study of T-cell memory formation after mild COVID-19. The V gene lost 0 bases and the J gene lost 11 bases, with 7 bases spanning the gap. There are 11 residues in the CDR3. CDR1 and CDR2 (germline): SGHRS, YFSETQ.

The sequenced material came from PBMCs or a T cell subset sorted from them (not recorded which). The chain combines TRBV5-1 with TRBJ2-3, with unresolved D. The clonotype comes from an adult woman who had mild COVID-19 (a few samples of this study predate the infection). Cell type and time point are not known. The CDR3 loop is CASSLGPGQYF. The CDR3 DNA sequence: TGCGCCAGCAGCTTGGGCCCAGGGCAGTATTTT. Variable domain in full (rest from reference TRBV5-1 and TRBJ2-3): KAGVTQTPRYLIKTRGQQVTLSCSPISGHRSVSWYQQTPGQGLQFLFEYFSETQRNKGNFPGRFSGRQFSNSRSEMNVSTLELGDSALYLCASSLGPGQYFGPGTRLTVL.